This is a list of T cell receptor beta chains from one sample in a study of post-analysis software for immune sequencing data. TCRdb used MiXCR to reprocess the PCR reads, holding one entry per CDR3 protein. The sample shows 450,000 to 650,000 distinct CDR3 sequences, 40% to 50% of them seen only once. Sequenced: blood. These receptors were obtained from a girl aged 10 to 17 with multiple sclerosis. Each CDR3 is given with its conserved first and last residue. A D gene is named only where the DNA matches it firmly. The size entry is marked missing in some rows and otherwise reads once, few, many or a size class.

j_call v_call clone_size d_call cdr3_nt cdr3_aa
TRBJ2-1 TRBV5-1 few TRBD2 TGCGCCAGCAGCTTGGGAAGCGGGAGTCCCTACAATGAGCAGTTCTTC CASSLGSGSPYNEQFF
TRBJ2-1 TRBV20-1 NA NA TGCAGTGCCCCATCCCCACTAGTACACAATGAGCAGTTCTTC CSAPSPLVHNEQFF
TRBJ2-7 TRBV4-2 many TRBD1 TGTGCCAGCACCCCCGGGACAGGGTTATTTGAGCAGTACTTC CASTPGTGLFEQYF
TRBJ2-1 TRBV10-3 NA TRBD2 TGTGCCATCAGTGAGCCTAGCGGGAGTGGTGGTGAGCAGTTCTTC CAISEPSGSGGEQFF
TRBJ2-1 TRBV5-6 few NA TGTGCCAGCAGCTTATTAGCGTTTGAGCAGTTCTTC CASSLLAFEQFF
TRBJ1-1 TRBV5-1 few NA TGCGCCAGCAGCTTGGCCTCAGCGGGGCCCGAAGCTTTCTTT CASSLASAGPEAFF
TRBJ1-5 TRBV12-3/TRBV12-4 NA TRBD1 TGTGCCAGCAGTGAGGACAGGGGGATGCAGCCCCAGCATTTT CASSEDRGMQPQHF
TRBJ1-2 TRBV20-1 NA NA TGCAGTGCTAAAACCCTAAGGGGGTCGTATGGCTACACCTTC CSAKTLRGSYGYTF
TRBJ2-5 TRBV20-1 NA TRBD1 TGCAGTGCTCCAGACAGGGAAAAAAGAGAGACCCAGTACTTC CSAPDREKRETQYF
TRBJ2-1 TRBV5-1 few NA TGCGCCAGCAGCTTGGACTGGACCTACAATGAGCAGTTCTTC CASSLDWTYNEQFF
TRBJ2-7 TRBV7-8 NA TRBD2 TGTGCCAGCAGCTTACTCGGGACTAGCAGCTTCACGGGCTCCTACGAGCAGTACTTC CASSLLGTSSFTGSYEQYF
TRBJ2-5 TRBV10-1 few TRBD2 TGCGCCAGCAGTGAGAAGCTTGGCAGGGAGGGAGAGACCCAGTACTTC CASSEKLGREGETQYF
TRBJ2-7 TRBV3-1 NA NA TGTGCCAGCAGCGTACGACTAGGCGACGAGCAGTACTTC CASSVRLGDEQYF
TRBJ2-1 TRBV24-1 few NA TGTGCCACCAGTGATTCCGGGTCCCATCAAGGGAATGAGCAGTTCTTC CATSDSGSHQGNEQFF
TRBJ2-7 TRBV11-2 once NA TGTGCCAGCAGCTCTGGCCGGATCTACGAGCAGTACTTC CASSSGRIYEQYF
TRBJ2-1 TRBV12-3/TRBV12-4 NA NA TGTGCCAGCAGTTTAGAGGGCTCTCCTTACAATGAGCAGTTCTTC CASSLEGSPYNEQFF
TRBJ2-5 TRBV20-1 NA NA TGCAGTGCTAGGGGCCCCCGAGAGCAGTACTTC CSARGPREQYF
TRBJ2-2 TRBV12-3/TRBV12-4 NA NA TGTGCCAGCAGTCCACTAGCCGGGGAGCTGTTTTTT CASSPLAGELFF
TRBJ1-5 TRBV15 NA NA TGTGCCACCAGCAGAGATCGAGGGTTCCCTCAGCCCCAGCATTTT CATSRDRGFPQPQHF
TRBJ2-5 TRBV5-1 few NA TGCGCCAGCAGCTCGCCCAGCCAAGAGACCCAGTACTTC CASSSPSQETQYF
TRBJ1-1 TRBV7-9 NA TRBD1 TGTGCCAGCAGTTCAGGGGGCGTGGACACTGAAGCTTTCTTT CASSSGGVDTEAFF
TRBJ2-7 TRBV5-1 few TRBD2 TGCGCCAGCAGCTTCGGCCGGGGGGGGATCCACGAGCAGTACTTC CASSFGRGGIHEQYF
TRBJ2-4 TRBV5-6 few NA TGTGCCAGCAGCTTGGATGGGGGGTTGTTTCACCAGTACTTC CASSLDGGLFHQYF
TRBJ2-5 TRBV27 NA TRBD2 TGTGCCAGCAGTTGGACTAGCGGGGGGGCCCGGGAGCAGTACTTC CASSWTSGGAREQYF
TRBJ1-1 TRBV7-9 NA TRBD1 TGTGCCAGCAGCGTGTCCCAGGGACAGTCCTATGCTTTCTTT CASSVSQGQSYAFF
TRBJ2-5 TRBV3-1 few TRBD2 TGTGCCAGCAGCCGTCTAGCGGGGGGAGAGACCCAGTACTTC CASSRLAGGETQYF
TRBJ2-5 TRBV6-1 few NA TGTGCCAGCAGTGAAGCAGCCGAAGGGAAGACCCAGTACTTC CASSEAAEGKTQYF
TRBJ1-6 TRBV9 few NA TGTGCCAGCAGCGTAAAAGGGGTTGGCTATAATTCACCCCTCCACTTT CASSVKGVGYNSPLHF
TRBJ1-5 TRBV10-3 NA NA TGTGCCATCAGTGAGCGACAGTCCTTTAGCAATCAGCCCCAGCATTTT CAISERQSFSNQPQHF
TRBJ2-6 TRBV6-2/TRBV6-3 NA TRBD1 TGTGTCAGCAGTTACTCGATTCAGGGGGACTCTGGGGCCAACGTCCTGACTTTC CVSSYSIQGDSGANVLTF
TRBJ2-5 TRBV15 NA TRBD1 TGTGTCACCAGCAGAGATCGGGACAGGGGAGAGACCCAGTACTTC CVTSRDRDRGETQYF
TRBJ2-6 TRBV5-1 NA NA TGCGCCAGCAGCTTCCAGGGCAGGATCTCTTCTGGGGCCAACGTCCTGACTTTC CASSFQGRISSGANVLTF
TRBJ2-3 TRBV4-1 few NA TGCGCCAGCAGCCAAGTTCGGGGAATGAGGTCCCCTAGCACAGATACGCAGTATTTT CASSQVRGMRSPSTDTQYF
TRBJ2-1 TRBV5-1 few NA TGCGCCAGCACCCCACCCCGGAGGGGAGATGACAATGAGCAGTTCTTC CASTPPRRGDDNEQFF
TRBJ2-1 TRBV5-1 NA TRBD1 TGCGCCAGCAGCGCACAGGACAGGGCGTCCAATGAGCAGTTCTTC CASSAQDRASNEQFF
TRBJ2-7 TRBV12-3/TRBV12-4 few TRBD2 TGTGCCAGCAGTTTATACGGGACTAGCCAGTCCGAGCAGTACTTC CASSLYGTSQSEQYF
TRBJ1-2 TRBV20-1 NA TRBD1 TGTCAGCTCACCGGGGGGGACAGGGTTGAGGGCTACACCTTC CQLTGGDRVEGYTF